This TCR beta chain is from a study of cytomegalovirus exposure and HLA in healthy donors. Study conclusions and caveats: Specificity of a few CMV-associated chains for CMV antigens was verified in vitro. Sequencing depth roughly uniform across donors was assumed in presence/absence analyses.

In regard to this clone: Its target is unknown.

The PCR contained 60 Vbeta and 13 Jbeta primers. Profiled with immunoSEQ multiplex PCR; TCRdb holds only in-frame clones, not every one. The table shows about 140,000 clones, with 70% to 80% occurring only once. Sequencing was carried out using PBMCs. The origin of this receptor is a female donor in good health and CMV-seronegative.

This CDR3 is CASNHGSTAYEQYF. CDR3 bases: TGCGCCAGCAACCACGGTAGCACCGCTTACGAGCAGTACTTC. The J gene is TRBJ2-7, the V gene TRBV5-1; D is ambiguous. The V gene's germline CDR1 is SGHRS and CDR2 YFSETQ. Between the trimmed V and J ends, which lost 6 bases and 4 bases, there was a span of 17 bases. This CDR3 spans 14 amino acids.